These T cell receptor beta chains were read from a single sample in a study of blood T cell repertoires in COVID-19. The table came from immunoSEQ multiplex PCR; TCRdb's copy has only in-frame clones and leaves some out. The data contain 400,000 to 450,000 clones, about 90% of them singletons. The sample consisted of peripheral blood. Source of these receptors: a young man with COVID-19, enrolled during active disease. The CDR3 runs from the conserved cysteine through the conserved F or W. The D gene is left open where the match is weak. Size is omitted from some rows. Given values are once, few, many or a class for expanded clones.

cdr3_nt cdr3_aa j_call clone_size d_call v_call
TGTGCCAGCAGTGAAGCGGGCTTTTACGAGCAGTACTTC CASSEAGFYEQYF TRBJ2-7 - - TRBV6-1
TGTGCCAGCAGTTACGCCGGGGGGGCCTACGAGCAGTACTTC CASSYAGGAYEQYF TRBJ2-7 few TRBD2 TRBV6-6
TGTGCCAGCAGTACCCGGGGCTCTGGAAACACCATATATTTT CASSTRGSGNTIYF TRBJ1-3 - - TRBV6-5
TGCGCCAGCAGCCTATTCGGGACAGGCCGAGAAAAACTGTTTTTT CASSLFGTGREKLFF TRBJ1-4 - TRBD1 TRBV4-1
TGTGCCTGGAATGCGGGAGGGTCTCGGGAGACCCAGTACTTC CAWNAGGSRETQYF TRBJ2-5 once TRBD2 TRBV30
TGCAGTGCTAGTGTGGGAGGGCCTTCCAATGAGCAGTTCTTC CSASVGGPSNEQFF TRBJ2-1 - TRBD2 TRBV20-1
TGTGCCAGCAGCTTTGTCGCGGGGCGCGACTATGGCTACACCTTC CASSFVAGRDYGYTF TRBJ1-2 - - TRBV5-4
TGCGCCAGCAGTGAGTCGACTAGCGGGCTTATCACAGATACGCAGTATTTT CASSESTSGLITDTQYF TRBJ2-3 once TRBD2 TRBV10-1
TGCGCCAGCAGCCAAGATGTGCAGAATTACAATGAGCAGTTCTTC CASSQDVQNYNEQFF TRBJ2-1 - - TRBV4-1
TGTGCCAGCAGCTCCCTGAGGGGGCCTGGAAACACCATATATTTT CASSSLRGPGNTIYF TRBJ1-3 - TRBD1 TRBV7-8
TGTGCCAGTAGTATTCGGGCAGGGCGGAATCAGCCCCAGCATTTT CASSIRAGRNQPQHF TRBJ1-5 - - TRBV19
TGCGCCAGCAGAGAAGAGGAGAGCCGGGAGACCCAGTACTTC CASREEESRETQYF TRBJ2-5 - - TRBV10-2
TGTGCCAGCAGCCCAAGAACAAAAGACTATGGCTACACCTTC CASSPRTKDYGYTF TRBJ1-2 - - TRBV3-1/TRBV3-2
TGTGCCAGTACCTCCGGGACAGGGGATCAGCCCCAGCATTTT CASTSGTGDQPQHF TRBJ1-5 once TRBD1 TRBV19
TGTGCCAGTAGTCCCCGGACAGGGACCGCTGAAGCTTTCTTT CASSPRTGTAEAFF TRBJ1-1 once TRBD1 TRBV19
TGCGCCAGCAGCTTCTCCGGGCCGACAGTGAACACTGAAGCTTTCTTT CASSFSGPTVNTEAFF TRBJ1-1 - - TRBV5-1
TGTGCCAGCAGCTCTCCGGTAGCGGGGGCAGTAGAGACCCAGTACTTC CASSSPVAGAVETQYF TRBJ2-5 - TRBD2 TRBV7-6
TGCGCCAGCGCTTCGGGGCCTACGGAGGGGGGCTACACCTTC CASASGPTEGGYTF TRBJ1-2 - - TRBV5-1
TGTGCCACCAGTGACCGGGGGACCGCAGATACGCAGTATTTT CATSDRGTADTQYF TRBJ2-3 - - TRBV24-1
TGTGCCAGTAGCCAATCAGGGGGCGAGCAGTACTTC CASSQSGGEQYF TRBJ2-7 once TRBD1 TRBV19
TGTGCCAGCAGTGAGTGGACAGGGAGGAGGAACACTGAAGCTTTCTTT CASSEWTGRRNTEAFF TRBJ1-1 few TRBD1 TRBV6-1
TGTGCCAGCAGCTTGTCGGGGAGTCAAGAGACCCAGTACTTC CASSLSGSQETQYF TRBJ2-5 - - TRBV5-4
TGTGCCAGCAGTGGGACTAGCGGGGGGTACGAGCAGTACTTC CASSGTSGGYEQYF TRBJ2-7 - TRBD2 TRBV3-1/TRBV3-2
TGTGCCAGTAGTATTTGGGGTAGCGTTAGCTCCTACAATGAGCAGTTCTTC CASSIWGSVSSYNEQFF TRBJ2-1 - - TRBV19